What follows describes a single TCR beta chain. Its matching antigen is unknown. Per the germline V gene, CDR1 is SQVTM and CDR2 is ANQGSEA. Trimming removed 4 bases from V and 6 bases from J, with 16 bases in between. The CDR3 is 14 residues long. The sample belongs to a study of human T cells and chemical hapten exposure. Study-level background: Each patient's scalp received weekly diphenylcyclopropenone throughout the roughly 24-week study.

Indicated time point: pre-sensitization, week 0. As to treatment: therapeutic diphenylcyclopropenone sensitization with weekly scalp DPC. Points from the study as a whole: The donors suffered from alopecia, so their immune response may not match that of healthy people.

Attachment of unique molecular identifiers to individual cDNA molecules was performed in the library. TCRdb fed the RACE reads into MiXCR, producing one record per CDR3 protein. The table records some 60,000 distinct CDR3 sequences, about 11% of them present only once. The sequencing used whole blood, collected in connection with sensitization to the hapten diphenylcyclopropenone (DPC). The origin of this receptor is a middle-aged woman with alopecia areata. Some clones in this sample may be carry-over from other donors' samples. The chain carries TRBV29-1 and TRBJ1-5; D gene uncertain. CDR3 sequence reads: CSVGLGSSGQPQHF. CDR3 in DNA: TGCAGCGTTGGGCTTGGATCCTCGGGTCAGCCCCAGCATTTT.